The 17 T cell receptor beta chains below all came from one sample that was sequenced in a study of blood T cells in healthy people across ages. With a J-beta primer mix and a sample-barcoded 5' primer, a second PCR ran about 7 to 11 cycles. TCRdb reprocessed the 5' RACE reads with MiXCR, giving one entry per CDR3 protein. The table lists about 1.6 million distinct CDR3 sequences, about 35% of them singletons. Sequencing was done on a sample of blood. Source of these receptors: a woman aged 30 to 39 in good health.

In its sample, this clonotype was seen a few times. The chain links TRBV7-9 to TRBJ1-6, with D tentatively TRBD1 (5 bases). The CDR3 length is 13 residues. V was shortened by 5 bases and J by 7 bases, with 9 bases between the two germline ends. From germline, CDR1 is SEHNR and CDR2 FQNEAQ (reference sequence). In DNA form, the CDR3 reads TGTGCCAGCAGCAGCCGACAGAATTCACCCCTCCACTTT. Protein product: CASSSRQNSPLHF.

This clonotype was detected ten times or more. The gene calls are TRBV4-1 and TRBJ2-7; D possibly corresponds to TRBD1 (5 bases). V lost 5 bases, J lost 1 base, and 18 bases lay in between. Germline-derived CDR1 and CDR2 are MGHRA and YSYEKL. The CDR3 sequence is 16 residues long. For the CDR3, the DNA is TGCGCCAGCAGCTTATTGGGGCCCTACCCGTCCTACGAGCAGTACTTC. Protein sequence: CASSLLGPYPSYEQYF.

J is TRBJ1-1 and V is TRBV7-3; D uncertain. Germline V gene sequence: CDR1 SGHTA, CDR2 FQGTGA. V lost 4 bases and J 1 base, leaving 10 bases between the germline ends. The CDR3 totals 14 residues. The CDR3 here is CASSSKQENTEAFF. CDR3 DNA sequence: TGTGCCAGCAGCTCAAAGCAGGAGAACACTGAAGCTTTCTTT.

This rearrangement joins TRBV28 to TRBJ2-7; 9 bases align to TRBD1. In germline, CDR1 is MDHEN, CDR2 SYDVKM. The ends lost 6 bases at V and 2 bases at J; junction bases unmatched: 5. The length of the CDR3 is 14 residues. This CDR3 reads CASRGQGYPYEQYF. The CDR3 nucleotides read TGTGCCAGCAGGGGACAGGGTTACCCCTACGAGCAGTACTTC.

This clonotype was counted between two and nine times. The rearrangement joins TRBV5-4 to TRBJ2-3, with TRBD1 matching 12 bases. CDR1 SGHNT and CDR2 YYREEE come from the germline V gene (reference sequence). The V segment lost 4 bases and the J segment 8 bases; nucleotides outside the gene matches: 8. The CDR3 contains 15 residues. The DNA of the CDR3 is TGTGCCAGCAGCAATCCGGGACAGGGGGCGCGTACGCAGTATTTT. Protein: CASSNPGQGARTQYF.

The chain uses TRBV24-1 and TRBJ1-2; D is unclear. The CDR3 sequence is 15 residues long. V lost 2 bases to trimming and J lost 2 bases, with 11 bases between them. In germline, CDR1 is KGHDR, CDR2 SFDVKD. In DNA, the CDR3 is TGTGCCACCAGTGATTCCCGGGTAGGGAACTATGGCTACACCTTC. It encodes CATSDSRVGNYGYTF.

This clonotype was found a few times. With a much larger clone just one base away, this may be a read error. J is TRBJ1-2 and V is TRBV4-1; D is unclear. V was pared by 4 bases and J by 7 bases, with 10 bases between. CDR1 is MGHRA and CDR2 is YSYEKL in the germline V gene. The CDR3 is made up of 12 amino acids. The CDR3 sequence: CASSPAGCGYTF. Here the CDR3 DNA reads TGCGCCAGCAGCCCCGCGGGCTGTGGCTACACCTTC.

In this sample, this clonotype turned up many times. The rearrangement uses TRBV29-1 and TRBJ2-3; no clear D. Germline CDR1 is SQVTM and CDR2 is ANQGSEA. This CDR3 region has 12 residues. The V end lost 4 bases, the J end lost 4 bases, and 9 bases lay between the germline ends. The CDR3 DNA reads as TGCAGCGTTGCAGCCATCGCAGATACGCAGTATTTT. Residues: CSVAAIADTQYF.

This clonotype has more than one count but fewer than ten. The chain has TRBV29-1 and TRBJ1-2, with 10 bases matching TRBD1. V shed 7 bases and J 3 bases; nucleotides not matched to a gene: 8. The CDR3 has 14 residues. Germline V gene sequence: CDR1 SQVTM, CDR2 ANQGSEA. CDR3 region: CSALTGGLYYGYTF. CDR3 nucleotide sequence: TGCAGCGCTCTGACAGGGGGCCTGTACTATGGCTACACCTTC.

The chain employs TRBV7-2 and TRBJ1-5, with TRBD1 as a possible D gene (6 bases). Germline loops: CDR1 SGHTA, CDR2 FQGNSA. This CDR3 region has 18 residues. The ends were cut back, 1 base at V and 4 bases at J, with 20 bases in the middle. The CDR3 DNA is TGTGCCAGCAGCTTAGTTCCTGGAGGTGGACAGATAAATCAGCCCCAGCATTTT. Protein product: CASSLVPGGGQINQPQHF. Combining the CDR3 with reference TRBV7-2 and TRBJ1-5 gives the whole variable domain GAGVSQSPSNKVTEKGKDVELRCDPISGHTALYWYRQSLGQGLEFLIYFQGNSAPDKSGLPSDRFSAERTGGSVSTLTIQRTQQEDSAVYLCASSLVPGGGQINQPQHFGDGTRLSIL.

This clonotype appeared a few times. This chain connects TRBV6-5 to TRBJ2-3; tentative D call: TRBD1 (5 bases). V dropped 11 bases and J dropped 4 bases, with 19 bases sitting between them. CDR1 and CDR2 from the germline V gene are MNHEY and SVGAGI. CDR3 length equals 14 residues. In DNA, the CDR3 is TGTGCCGCTAAAGCAGGGAAGCGCGCAGATACGCAGTATTTT. It specifies CAAKAGKRADTQYF.

This clonotype was seen only once. At one end the junction does not follow the germline gene, possibly because of a read error. The chain is built from TRBV28 and TRBJ2-5, with TRBD1 as a possible D gene (5 bases). The germline CDR1 and CDR2 sequences are MDHEN and SYDVKM. The CDR3 extends over 12 amino acids. This chain's CDR3 is CASRTVQEAQYF. CDR3 bases: TGTGCCAGCAGGACAGTCCAAGAGGCCCAGTACTTC.

The chain is built from TRBV20-1 and TRBJ2-5, with D possibly called TRBD1 or TRBD2 (5 bases each). The germline V gene encodes CDR1 DFQATT and CDR2 SNEGSKA (reference sequence). Trimming removed 0 bases from V and 1 base from J, with 21 bases in between. The CDR3 contains 18 residues. Here the CDR3 reads CSARDPRTVGVTQETQYF. The DNA of the CDR3 is TGCAGTGCTAGAGATCCCAGGACGGTGGGGGTCACCCAAGAGACCCAGTACTTC.

The sample holds a few counts of this clonotype. The chain joins TRBV27 to TRBJ2-5; D possibly matches TRBD1 or TRBD2 (6 bases each). Germline V gene sequence: CDR1 MNHEY, CDR2 SMNVEV (reference sequence). V was cut by 5 bases and J by 7 bases, with 20 bases left in between. There are 15 residues in the CDR3. The CDR3 loop reads CASSPRFFGGGTQYF. CDR3 in DNA: TGTGCCAGCAGTCCACGTTTTTTTGGAGGGGGGACCCAGTACTTC.

This clonotype appeared many times. This chain uses TRBV10-3 with TRBJ2-7; D gene uncertain. The germline V gene has CDR1 ENHRY and CDR2 SYGVKD. The germline V and J ends were trimmed by 11 bases and 2 bases, with 16 bases remaining between them. CDR3 length equals 13 residues. The CDR3 protein is CAVSEDGTYEQYF. Here the CDR3 DNA reads TGTGCCGTTAGTGAGGATGGCACCTACGAGCAGTACTTC.

V and J are TRBV5-1 and TRBJ2-5; unclear D gene. The CDR3 has 14 residues. V shed 3 bases and J shed 4 bases, with 13 bases lying between them. Germline CDR1 SGHRS, CDR2 YFSETQ. CDR3 amino acids: CASSWFSRGETQYF. The CDR3 bases are TGCGCCAGCAGCTGGTTCTCTAGAGGAGAGACCCAGTACTTC.

The gene calls are TRBV11-2 and TRBJ2-7; a weak D match, TRBD2 (5 bases). Looked up from germline, CDR1 is SGHAT and CDR2 is FQNNGV. There are 12 residues in the CDR3. The V end was cut by 7 bases, the J end by 0 bases, with 7 bases between. The CDR3, as DNA: TGTGCCAGCAACGACTACTCCTACGAGCAGTACTTC. Translation: CASNDYSYEQYF.